Presented here are 15 T cell receptor beta chains from one specimen sequenced in a study of cytomegalovirus exposure and HLA in healthy donors. Researchers ran the PCR with 60 Vbeta and 13 Jbeta primers. Profiling relied on immunoSEQ multiplex PCR, and the TCRdb table lists in-frame clones only, not all of them. The sample includes 110,000 or so clones, less than 80% of them seen just once. Sequenced sample: PBMCs. The source of these receptors is a woman aged 40-49 years in good health and CMV-seropositive.

This clone was recorded at least ten times. CDR3 region: CASSRDRDSTGELFF. The CDR3 DNA follows: TGTGCCAGCAGTCGTGACAGGGATTCCACCGGGGAGCTGTTTTTT. The V and J genes are TRBV6-1 and TRBJ2-2; 7 bases fit TRBD1. V lost 5 bases to trimming and J lost 4 bases; unmatched junction nucleotides: 7. This CDR3 comprises 15 residues. CDR1 and CDR2 from the germline V gene are MNHNS and SASEGT.

The rearrangement uses TRBV23-1 and TRBJ1-1, with D possibly being TRBD1 (5 bases). TRBV23-1 is labeled an ORF, and its function is uncertain. The germline V and J ends were trimmed by 9 bases and 1 base, with 9 bases remaining between them. The CDR3 is made up of 12 amino acids. For the CDR3, the DNA is TGCGCCAGGGGACTTTGGAACACTGAAGCTTTCTTT. Its translation: CARGLWNTEAFF.

The V call is TRBV7-6, the J call TRBJ2-3, with D unclear. Trimming left V 5 bases short and J 6 bases short, with 9 bases between. This CDR3 contains 12 residues. Germline CDR1 reads SGHVS; CDR2 reads FNYEAQ. The CDR3 reads CASSLVQDTQYF. The CDR3 nucleotides read TGTGCCAGCAGCCTGGTTCAGGATACGCAGTATTTT.

DNA of the CDR3: TGTGCCAGCAGTAGCGGGGCTGGGGAGACCCAGTACTTC. Translated: CASSSGAGETQYF. The chain combines TRBV6-1 with TRBJ2-5, with 7 bases lining up with TRBD2. There are 13 residues in the CDR3. From germline, CDR1 is MNHNS and CDR2 SASEGT. Trimming at V came to 5 bases and at J to 5 bases, leaving 5 bases not matched to a gene.

CDR3 DNA: TGTGCCTGGAGTGATCAGGGGTCAGGGCAGCCCCAGCATTTT. Translating it yields CAWSDQGSGQPQHF. The chain has TRBV30 and TRBJ1-5; D might be TRBD1 (6 bases). Trimming stripped 1 base from V and 7 bases from J, with 14 bases between. The CDR3 covers 14 residues. Germline CDR1 is GTSNPN and CDR2 is SVGIG (reference sequence).

Only one count was recorded for this clone. The V and J genes are TRBV27 and TRBJ1-2; TRBD1 aligns across 7 bases. The CDR3 loop spans 16 amino acids. Trimming took 5 bases from V and 0 from J; bases not matched to a gene: 9. Germline V gene data show CDR1 as MNHEY and CDR2 as SMNVEV (reference sequence). CDR3 in DNA: TGTGCCAGCAGTCCCAATCGACAGGGAGCTAACTATGGCTACACCTTC. Its protein is CASSPNRQGANYGYTF.

The table lists this clone with a few counts. The chain employs TRBV7-8 and TRBJ2-4; possibly TRBD1 for D (5 bases). The V end was cut by 2 bases, the J end by 5 bases, with 7 bases between. The CDR3 is 13 amino acids. Germline CDR1 is SGHVS and CDR2 is FQNEAQ. DNA for the CDR3: TGTGCCAGCAGCTTAAGCAGGGAAAACATTCAGTACTTC. Translated: CASSLSRENIQYF.

The gene calls are TRBV12-5 and TRBJ2-3, with D maybe TRBD1 (7 bases). Trimming pared 5 bases from V and 3 bases from J, leaving 21 bases between. CDR3 size: 17 residues. The germline V gene encodes CDR1 LGHNT and CDR2 FRNRAP. The chain's CDR3 is CASGAGQTGYATDTQYF. Here the CDR3 DNA reads TGTGCTAGTGGTGCGGGACAGACAGGGTACGCGACAGATACGCAGTATTTT.

To note about this clone: This same CDR3 is encoded by further DNA sequences in the sample. V and J are TRBV18 and TRBJ1-2; TRBD1 matches 7 bases. Germline V gene sequence: CDR1 KGHSH, CDR2 LQKENI. Losses at the gene ends were 3 bases for V and 3 bases for J; bases not matched to a gene: 1. This CDR3 has 13 residues. In DNA, the CDR3 is TGTGCCAGCTCACCCCAGGGGGACTATGGCTACACCTTC. Translation: CASSPQGDYGYTF.

The rearrangement links TRBV5-1 to TRBJ1-4; a weak D match, TRBD1 (6 bases). The CDR3 loop spans 13 amino acids. Trimming left V 1 base short and J 7 bases short, with 8 bases between. Germline assignment: CDR1 SGHRS and CDR2 YFSETQ. CDR3 in amino acids: CASSLTGTEKLFF. Here the CDR3 DNA reads TGCGCCAGCAGCTTGACAGGGACTGAAAAACTGTTTTTT.

The chain is built from TRBV7-9 and TRBJ2-7; D unclear. Between the trimmed V and J ends, which lost 2 bases and 0 bases, there was a span of 11 bases. Germline CDR1 reads SEHNR; CDR2 reads FQNEAQ (reference sequence). This CDR3 has 15 amino acids. The CDR3 DNA is TGTGCCAGCAGCTTATTCCCAGGTCGCTCCTACGAGCAGTACTTC. It specifies CASSLFPGRSYEQYF.

The chain employs TRBV11-2 and TRBJ1-4, with TRBD1 as a possible D gene (6 bases). The CDR3 is 14 residues long. With 5 bases removed from V and 8 bases from J, the gap between germline ends came to 15 bases. CDR1 is SGHAT and CDR2 is FQNNGV in the germline V gene. CDR3 in amino acids: CASSIQGFREKLFF. The DNA of the CDR3 is TGTGCCAGCAGCATCCAGGGGTTCAGGGAAAAACTGTTTTTT.

J is TRBJ1-3 and V is TRBV7-6, with D maybe TRBD1 (6 bases). V was pared by 4 bases and J by 0 bases, with 13 bases between. The V gene's germline CDR1 is SGHVS and CDR2 FNYEAQ. CDR3 length equals 16 residues. CDR3 DNA sequence: TGTGCCAGCAGCTCAGGGACATCCTACTCTGGAAACACCATATATTTT. The encoded protein is CASSSGTSYSGNTIYF.

V is TRBV6-6 and J is TRBJ2-5, with 12 bases fitting TRBD2. Germline assignment: CDR1 MNHNY and CDR2 SVGAGI (reference sequence). There are 16 residues in the CDR3. V shed 2 bases, J shed 5 bases, and the junction held 6 bases outside the gene matches. In DNA form, the CDR3 reads TGTGCCAGCAGTTACGGACTAGCGGGAAGGTGGGAGACCCAGTACTTC. Protein sequence: CASSYGLAGRWETQYF.

The genes are TRBV6-5 and TRBJ1-1; weak D call: TRBD1 (6 bases). From germline, CDR1 is MNHEY and CDR2 SVGAGI. This CDR3 region has 16 residues. Trimming stripped 0 bases from V and 0 bases from J, with 11 bases between. The CDR3 DNA is TGTGCCAGCAGTTACTCGACAGGAACCATGAACACTGAAGCTTTCTTT. It yields the protein CASSYSTGTMNTEAFF.